What follows describes a single T cell receptor beta chain. This sample is drawn from a study of blood T cell repertoires in COVID-19. On the study more broadly: Both acute and convalescent COVID-19 samples were obtained from the United States, Italy and Spain.

The data were produced by immunoSEQ multiplex PCR, yet TCRdb's version contains in-frame clones alone and is incomplete. The sample carries roughly 150,000 clones, roughly 80% recorded once. Across about two dozen US areas, participants ranged in age from about 18 to 90 years. Participant-reported clinical history was the basis for cohort assignment. Trimming shortened V by 0 bases and J by 5 bases, and 23 bases separated the two germline ends. The CDR3 covers 18 residues. The TCR originated in a woman aged 45-59 years who had recovered from COVID-19. This rearrangement joins TRBV23-1 to TRBJ2-7; D may be TRBD2 (6 bases). TRBV23-1 is given ORF status, its function remaining uncertain. The sequenced sample consisted of PBMCs or T cells enriched from blood (not recorded which). CDR3 loop: CASSQSGGFVRAFHEQYV. The CDR3 region has the DNA TGCGCCAGCAGTCAATCAGGAGGGTTTGTGCGGGCTTTCCACGAGCAGTACGTC.